Sequencing of this T cell receptor (beta chain) was carried out in a study of Ad26.COV2.S vaccination and SARS-CoV-2 variants. The protocol was immunoSEQ multiplex PCR, while the TCRdb copy is restricted to in-frame clones and leaves out a portion. This table has fewer than 400,000 clones, approximately 91% appearing once. Stated treatment: 15 to 20 received Ad26.COV2.S at low or high dose, single or two shots; several received placebo; per-sample allocation not given. The samples date from day 63 after the first vaccine or placebo injection. Trimming took off 5 bases at V and 8 bases at J, with 12 bases between the two ends. CDR1 is SQVTM and CDR2 is ANQGSEA in the germline V gene. This CDR3 is 11 amino acids long.

The sequencing used peripheral blood, collected in a trial of Ad26.COV2.S vaccine versus placebo. The receptor comes from a person between 18 and 65 years old who received the Ad26.COV2.S COVID-19 vaccine or a placebo. The chain employs TRBV29-1 and TRBJ1-2; D might be TRBD1 (5 bases). CDR3: CSVLGVDGYTF. CDR3 sequence (DNA): TGCAGCGTTCTGGGGGTGGACGGCTACACCTTC.